This T cell receptor beta chain was captured in a study of blood T cell repertoires in COVID-19. Sequencing was performed with immunoSEQ multiplex PCR; in TCRdb, only in-frame clones are kept and a portion is missing. The sample has more than 350,000 clones, roughly 90% seen once. Germline V gene data show CDR1 as SGHVS and CDR2 as FQNEAQ. The J segment lost 3 bases and the V segment lost 3 bases, leaving 9 bases of the junction unmatched. The CDR3 covers 17 residues. The chain uses TRBV7-8 and TRBJ2-5, with TRBD1 matching 11 bases. The origin of this receptor is a young woman who had been exposed to COVID-19. The sequenced sample was PBMCs or T cells enriched from blood (not recorded which). The CDR3 sequence: CASSFLTGQGVKETQYF. The DNA for the CDR3 is TGTGCCAGCAGCTTTCTGACGGGACAGGGGGTGAAAGAGACCCAGTACTTC.